This T cell receptor (beta chain) comes out of a study of shared clonotypes between healthy human individuals. The germline gives CDR1 SGHDT, CDR2 YYEEEE. The CDR3 loop spans 17 amino acids. V was pared by 3 bases and J by 3 bases, with 22 bases between. TCRdb's copy holds only in-frame clones and misses some; the assay was immunoSEQ multiplex PCR. Among about 1,900,000 clones listed, roughly 94% were seen once. The naive CD8 population came from CD45RO-negative cells selected for CCR7, without terminally differentiated effector memory CD45RA+ cells. V and J are TRBV5-6 and TRBJ2-7; D is possibly TRBD2 (6 bases). This receptor was taken from a man between 18 and 29 years old in good health. Sequenced: naive CD8+ T cells sorted from blood. Written as DNA, the CDR3 is TGTGCCAGCAGCTCGTCCACCCTCGGGAGAAAAGACTACGAGCAGTACTTC. This translates into CASSSSTLGRKDYEQYF.